The source of this T cell receptor beta chain is a study of blood T cell repertoires in COVID-19. Sequencing was performed with immunoSEQ multiplex PCR; in TCRdb, only in-frame clones are kept and a portion is missing. The repertoire holds around 120,000 clones, with around 78% as singletons. J was trimmed by 0 bases and V by 5 bases; bases with no gene match: 10. Germline V gene lookup returns CDR1 SGHAT and CDR2 FQNNGV. This CDR3 has 17 residues. The sequenced sample consisted of peripheral blood. The sequence was collected from a man in his 70s with acute or convalescent COVID-19. The chain links TRBV11-2 to TRBJ2-7, with 10 nucleotides matching TRBD1. CDR3: CASSPEFGTGVSYEQYF. The DNA of the CDR3 is TGTGCCAGCAGCCCCGAGTTTGGGACAGGGGTCTCCTACGAGCAGTACTTC.